These 21 T cell receptor beta chains came from one sample sequenced in a study of blood T cell repertoires in COVID-19 (dated by TCRdb to the early 2020s). Library preparation employed the immunoSEQ multiplex PCR assay. This immuneACCESS table, as held by TCRdb, lists in-frame sequences with V and J called but not all clones. Of the missing ones, under half trace to an unresolved V gene in checked studies; the others have no known cause. Here the sample has roughly 200,000 clones; under 90% occur a single time. Of the sample, about a sixth is held by the ten largest clones. The specimen was peripheral blood. These receptors originate from a woman older than 75 with active or convalescent COVID-19.

The chain recombines TRBV5-6 with TRBJ1-1; 8 bases fit TRBD1. The CDR3 has 15 amino acids. Germline-derived CDR1 and CDR2 are SGHDT and YYEEEE. Losses at the gene ends were 3 bases for V and 1 base for J; bases not matched to a gene: 5. This chain's CDR3 is CASSSYGTGNTEAFF. CDR3 bases: TGTGCCAGCAGCTCTTACGGGACAGGGAACACTGAAGCTTTCTTT.

In DNA, the CDR3 is TGTGCCAGCAGTTACGGGTTGACTAGCGTCAAGTACGAGCAGTACTTC. It translates to CASSYGLTSVKYEQYF. The V gene is TRBV6-6, the J gene TRBJ2-7; 8 nucleotides agree with TRBD2. The CDR3 spans 16 residues. Germline V CDR1 and CDR2: MNHNY, SVGAGI (reference sequence). The ends lost 2 bases at V and 4 bases at J; junction bases unmatched: 10.

The V and J genes are TRBV4-1 and TRBJ2-7; maybe TRBD2 (6 bases). Trimming pared 4 bases from V and 8 bases from J, leaving 24 bases between. Germline V gene sequence: CDR1 MGHRA, CDR2 YSYEKL. The CDR3 consists of 16 residues. The CDR3 here is CASSPLSRGGDLQQYF. The DNA for the CDR3 is TGCGCCAGCAGCCCTCTCTCCCGTGGTGGGGACTTACAGCAGTACTTC.

The count of this clone is one. The genes are TRBV19 and TRBJ2-7; D uncertain. The CDR3 is 14 residues long. V was pared by 2 bases and J by 3 bases, with 11 bases between. Germline loops: CDR1 LNHDA, CDR2 SQIVND (reference sequence). Written as DNA, the CDR3 is TGTGCCAGTAGTATACAAGTCTCCTACTACGAGCAGTACTTC. This sequence encodes CASSIQVSYYEQYF.

V usage is TRBV5-1 and J usage is TRBJ1-4, with D unclear. Germline CDR1 SGHRS, CDR2 YFSETQ. This CDR3 has 16 residues. The V gene lost 0 bases and the J gene lost 5 bases, with 14 bases spanning the gap. CDR3: CASSLGSASPNEKLFF. The CDR3 nucleotides read TGCGCCAGCAGCTTGGGAAGCGCCAGCCCGAATGAAAAACTGTTTTTT. The whole variable domain, filled in from reference TRBV5-1 and TRBJ1-4, reads KAGVTQTPRYLIKTRGQQVTLSCSPISGHRSVSWYQQTPGQGLQFLFEYFSETQRNKGNFPGRFSGRQFSNSRSEMNVSTLELGDSALYLCASSLGSASPNEKLFFGSGTQLSVL.

This chain uses TRBV29-1 with TRBJ1-2, with D tentatively TRBD1 (5 bases). V was trimmed by 4 bases and J by 0 bases, leaving 18 bases between them. CDR1 and CDR2 (germline): SQVTM, ANQGSEA. The CDR3 sequence is 16 residues long. In DNA form, the CDR3 reads TGCAGCGTTGGTGGGGCGGAGGGCCTTACTAACTATGGCTACACCTTC. Protein sequence: CSVGGAEGLTNYGYTF.

The chain couples TRBV5-4 to TRBJ2-5, with D maybe TRBD2 (5 bases). The CDR3 extends over 13 amino acids. V dropped 10 bases and J dropped 4 bases, with 17 bases sitting between them. The germline CDR1 and CDR2 sequences are SGHNT and YYREEE (reference sequence). CDR3 protein: CASIQRPGETQYF. CDR3 sequence (DNA): TGTGCCTCCATCCAGCGGCCGGGAGAGACCCAGTACTTC.

This clone was detected once. The chain uses TRBV7-2 and TRBJ2-7, with D unresolved. The CDR3 is 14 residues long. Germline V gene lookup returns CDR1 SGHTA and CDR2 FQGNSA. The V end lost 5 bases, the J end lost 0 bases, and 11 bases lay between the germline ends. CDR3 nucleotides: TGTGCCAGCAGCGGTTCGAGGAGCTCCTACGAGCAGTACTTC. Translating gives CASSGSRSSYEQYF.

This clone appeared a few times. This CDR3 is CASSPMGQGDNSPLHF. The DNA of the CDR3 is TGTGCCAGCAGCCCAATGGGACAGGGTGATAATTCACCCCTCCACTTT. V usage is TRBV7-9 and J usage is TRBJ1-6; 9 nucleotides align to TRBD1. Germline V gene sequence: CDR1 SEHNR, CDR2 FQNEAQ (reference sequence). The CDR3 is made up of 16 amino acids. The V gene end was trimmed by 5 bases and the J gene end by 5 bases; junction bases not matched to a gene: 7.

The chain combines TRBV2 with TRBJ1-1; D gene ambiguous. V dropped 5 bases and J dropped 1 base, with 11 bases sitting between them. The CDR3 totals 14 residues. Germline loops: CDR1 SNHLY, CDR2 FYNNEI. The CDR3 loop reads CASSQKNWNTEAFF. CDR3 in DNA: TGTGCCAGCAGTCAGAAAAATTGGAACACTGAAGCTTTCTTT.

V usage is TRBV7-2 and J usage is TRBJ2-3, with D perhaps TRBD2 (6 bases). From germline, CDR1 is SGHTA and CDR2 FQGNSA. V lost 5 bases and J lost 1, with 13 bases in between. The CDR3 runs to 15 residues. CDR3 residues: CASSLWRGGTDTQYF. Written as DNA, the CDR3 is TGTGCCAGCAGCCTCTGGCGGGGCGGCACAGATACGCAGTATTTT. Looking up the rest from reference TRBV7-2 and TRBJ2-3 gives the full variable domain: GAGVSQSPSNKVTEKGKDVELRCDPISGHTALYWYRQSLGQGLEFLIYFQGNSAPDKSGLPSDRFSAERTGGSVSTLTIQRTQQEDSAVYLCASSLWRGGTDTQYFGPGTRLTVL.

The V gene is TRBV5-4, the J gene TRBJ2-3; no reliable D call. The germline V gene encodes CDR1 SGHNT and CDR2 YYREEE (reference sequence). The V gene lost 2 bases and the J gene lost 1 base, with 14 bases spanning the gap. The CDR3 totals 16 residues. CDR3 amino acids: CASSLAGPSGTDTQYF. The DNA of the CDR3 is TGTGCCAGCAGCTTAGCTGGTCCGTCTGGCACAGATACGCAGTATTTT.

The V gene is TRBV15, the J gene TRBJ1-2; no definite D call. The CDR3 is 13 amino acids. The V gene's germline CDR1 is LNHNV and CDR2 YYDKDF (reference sequence). The V end was cut by 4 bases, the J end by 4 bases, with 10 bases between. The CDR3 loop is CATSTAPGYGYTF. The CDR3 nucleotides read TGTGCCACCAGCACGGCCCCAGGCTATGGCTACACCTTC.

The rearrangement uses TRBV5-6 and TRBJ2-7; D may be TRBD2 (6 bases). Germline lookup yields CDR1 SGHDT and CDR2 YYEEEE. V lost 0 bases, J lost 0 bases, and 13 bases lay in between. There are 16 residues in the CDR3. CDR3 in DNA: TGTGCCAGCAGCTTGGGAATGGGCGGGGCCTCCTACGAGCAGTACTTC. Amino acids: CASSLGMGGASYEQYF.

The chain has TRBV25-1 and TRBJ1-3, with TRBD1 matching over 12 bases. The CDR3 is made up of 12 amino acids. Germline CDR1 MGHDK, CDR2 SYGVNS. CDR3 in DNA: TGTGGGGGGACAGGGGGCGGAAACACCATATATTTT. Its protein is CGGTGGGNTIYF.

This chain connects TRBV7-2 to TRBJ2-4, with 10 bases matching TRBD1. Losses at the gene ends were 0 bases for V and 1 base for J; bases not matched to a gene: 6. This CDR3 has 18 amino acids. Germline values: CDR1 SGHTA, CDR2 FQGNSA. CDR3 sequence reads: CASSLAPGQGLAKNIQYF. In nucleotides, the CDR3 is TGTGCCAGCAGCTTAGCGCCGGGACAGGGGTTGGCCAAAAACATTCAGTACTTC.

This sequence joins TRBV7-9 and TRBJ1-3; possibly TRBD1 for D (5 bases). Per the germline V gene, CDR1 is SEHNR and CDR2 is FQNEAQ (reference sequence). Trimming stripped 5 bases from V and 2 bases from J, with 13 bases between. The CDR3 spans 15 residues. CDR3 sequence: CASSRRGGAGNTIYF. As DNA, the CDR3 is TGTGCCAGCAGCCGTAGGGGAGGGGCTGGAAACACCATATATTTT.

Turning to this clone: An end of the junction differs from the germline gene, which may be a read error. The rearrangement uses TRBV3-1 (or the pseudogene TRBV3-2) and TRBJ2-1; 12 bases are a match to TRBD2. The germline V gene encodes CDR1 LGHDT and CDR2 YNNKEL (reference sequence). This CDR3 is built from 17 residues. The DNA for the CDR3 is TGTGCCAGCAGCCAAGAACTAGCGGGAGGCTCCCACAATGAGCAGTTCTTC. Translation: CASSQELAGGSHNEQFF.

The chain employs TRBV5-3 and TRBJ1-2; TRBD1 is a possible D gene (5 bases). TRBV5-3 is recorded as an ORF, its role being uncertain. The CDR3 sequence is 13 residues long. Trimming took off 0 bases at V and 7 bases at J, with 10 bases between the two ends. CDR3 DNA: TGTGCCAGAAGCTTGGCTCAGGGCCGTGGCTACACCTTC. Translated: CARSLAQGRGYTF.

V usage is TRBV6-1 and J usage is TRBJ1-4; D may be TRBD1 (5 bases). Germline CDR1 reads MNHNS; CDR2 reads SASEGT. V lost 1 base and J lost 10, with 7 bases in between. This CDR3 has 12 residues. CDR3 sequence reads: CASSEGRGKLFF. In DNA, the CDR3 is TGTGCCAGCAGTGAAGGAAGGGGAAAACTGTTTTTT.

As regards this clone: This sample includes further DNA sequences coding for the same CDR3. The gene calls are TRBV4-3 and TRBJ1-2, with 7 bases matching TRBD1. Germline loops: CDR1 LGHNA, CDR2 YSLEER. The CDR3 extends over 16 amino acids. The V gene end was trimmed by 1 base and the J gene end by 5 bases; junction bases not matched to a gene: 10. The CDR3 nucleotides are TGCGCCAGCAGCCAAGGACCGGGACAGATGAATTATGGCTACACCTTC. It yields the protein CASSQGPGQMNYGYTF.